The present TCR beta chain was sequenced within a study of T-cell reconstitution after alpha-beta-depleted transplantation in children. It was with unique molecular identifiers that the TCRbeta library was prepared. Using its own MiXCR run on the PCR reads, TCRdb lists one record per CDR3 protein. This sample has about 190,000 distinct CDR3 sequences, with 6.5% to 7.5% found just once. V lost 5 bases to trimming and J lost 2 bases; unmatched junction nucleotides: 8. Germline assignment: CDR1 MDHEN and CDR2 SYDVKM. The CDR3 is 16 amino acids. Sample: PBMCs from the stem cell graft donor, taken from the stem cell graft. The clonotype was recovered from a human donor who donated a stem cell graft to a child with Wiskott-Aldrich syndrome. The chain is built from TRBV28 and TRBJ2-7, with TRBD1 identical over 11 bases. The CDR3 protein is CASSPKGTGGAYEQYF. The CDR3 coding sequence is TGTGCCAGCAGTCCTAAGGGGACAGGGGGAGCCTACGAGCAGTACTTC.